One and the same sample provided the 13 T cell receptor beta chains below, sequenced in a study of blood T cell repertoires in COVID-19. Method: immunoSEQ multiplex PCR; TCRdb's copy keeps in-frame clones and lacks some. The sample yields 100,000 to 150,000 clones, around four fifths seen once. Sequencing used peripheral blood. The receptors derive from a man aged 40-50 years with active or convalescent COVID-19.

The chain uses TRBV9 and TRBJ2-7, with 8 bases fitting TRBD1. Trimming cost V 0 bases and J 7 bases; bases outside gene matches: 12. The CDR3 consists of 16 residues. CDR1 SGDLS and CDR2 YYNGEE come from the germline V gene. CDR3 in DNA: TGTGCCAGCAGCGTAGGGACCAGGGGGCTGGTCGAGGAGCAGTACTTC. It translates to CASSVGTRGLVEEQYF.

The CDR3 loop is CAISGGSDRGQETQYF. The CDR3 DNA reads TGTGCCATCAGTGGGGGATCGGACAGGGGACAAGAGACCCAGTACTTC. J is TRBJ2-5 and V is TRBV10-3; TRBD1 matches at 9 bases. V lost 4 bases, J lost 2 bases, and 8 bases stayed unmatched. The V gene's germline CDR1 is ENHRY and CDR2 SYGVKD. This CDR3 has 16 residues.

The chain joins TRBV27 to TRBJ1-6, with 8 positions matching TRBD1. The germline V gene has CDR1 MNHEY and CDR2 SMNVEV (reference sequence). V shed 6 bases, J shed 3 bases, and the junction held 4 bases outside the gene matches. CDR3 length equals 15 residues. CDR3 in amino acids: CASSRTGFYNSPLHF. Written as DNA, the CDR3 is TGTGCCAGCAGCCGGACAGGGTTCTATAATTCACCCCTCCACTTT.

The chain links TRBV30 to TRBJ2-2; unclear D gene. The CDR3 consists of 12 residues. V lost 3 bases and J lost 7, with 9 bases in between. Per germline, CDR1 GTSNPN and CDR2 SVGIG (reference sequence). The CDR3 here is CAWSRVGGELFF. Here the CDR3 DNA reads TGTGCCTGGAGCCGGGTGGGCGGGGAGCTGTTTTTT.

The table lists this clone with a few counts. The DNA for the CDR3 is TGTGCCAGCAGTGAAGTCACAGGGGGACTCTCCTACGAGCAGTACTTC. Encoded protein: CASSEVTGGLSYEQYF. This sequence joins TRBV6-1 and TRBJ2-7, with 8 bases that match TRBD1. CDR1 is MNHNS and CDR2 is SASEGT in the germline V gene. This CDR3 is built from 16 residues. Losses at the gene ends were 1 base for V and 0 bases for J; bases not matched to a gene: 5.

The V call is TRBV5-4, the J call TRBJ1-3; no reliable D call. The length of the CDR3 is 14 residues. CDR1 and CDR2 from the germline V gene are SGHNT and YYREEE (reference sequence). The ends were cut back, 2 bases at V and 3 bases at J, with 9 bases in the middle. The CDR3 DNA reads as TGTGCCAGCAGCTTTGGAGGAAATGGAAACACCATATATTTT. It yields the protein CASSFGGNGNTIYF. The full variable domain, rest sourced from reference TRBV5-4 and TRBJ1-3, is ETGVTQSPTHLIKTRGQQVTLRCSSQSGHNTVSWYQQALGQGPQFIFQYYREEENGRGNFPPRFSGLQFPNYSSELNVNALELDDSALYLCASSFGGNGNTIYFGEGSWLTVV.

This clone occurred a few times. The V call is TRBV6-2 or TRBV6-3, the J call TRBJ2-2; no reliable D call. This CDR3 contains 14 residues. Germline V gene lookup returns CDR1 MNHEY and CDR2 SVGEGT. Trimming left V 2 bases short and J 6 bases short, with 10 bases between. The CDR3 spells CASSYPGWAGELFF. In DNA form, the CDR3 reads TGTGCCAGCAGTTACCCAGGTTGGGCCGGGGAGCTGTTTTTT.

The gene calls are TRBV19 and TRBJ1-2; perhaps TRBD1 as D (5 bases). The germline gives CDR1 LNHDA, CDR2 SQIVND (reference sequence). CDR3 size: 14 residues. V dropped 5 bases and J dropped 0 bases, with 10 bases sitting between them. CDR3: CASSPGATNYGYTF. The CDR3 nucleotides read TGTGCCAGTAGTCCTGGGGCAACTAACTATGGCTACACCTTC.

V gene TRBV5-1 combines with J gene TRBJ2-7, with 7 bases matching TRBD2. J was trimmed by 3 bases and V by 0 bases; bases with no gene match: 6. The germline V gene has CDR1 SGHRS and CDR2 YFSETQ. The CDR3 sequence is 15 residues long. The CDR3 DNA is TGCGCCAGCAGCTTGGGAGCGGGGACCCTCTACGAGCAGTACTTC. Amino acid sequence: CASSLGAGTLYEQYF.

V and J are TRBV6-4 and TRBJ2-3; TRBD2 matches at 10 bases. This CDR3 has 15 residues. Germline V CDR1 and CDR2: MRHNA, SNTAGT. V dropped 0 bases and J dropped 4; count of bases not matched to a gene: 1. CDR3 loop: CASSDSAGGPDTQYF. DNA of the CDR3: TGTGCCAGCAGTGACTCAGCGGGGGGGCCAGATACGCAGTATTTT.

The chain is built from TRBV20-1 and TRBJ2-1; 10 bases match TRBD2. Germline CDR1 and CDR2: DFQATT and SNEGSKA (reference sequence). Losses at the gene ends were 3 bases for V and 7 bases for J; bases not matched to a gene: 6. This CDR3 has 14 residues. The CDR3 DNA follows: TGCAGTGCTAGTAAGGGACTAGCGCCGAATGAGCAGTTCTTC. Its protein is CSASKGLAPNEQFF.

The chain combines TRBV4-3 with TRBJ1-2, with 7 bases identical to TRBD1. Germline values: CDR1 LGHNA, CDR2 YSLEER. After removal of 0 bases from V and 8 bases from J, the junction contained 6 bases not matched to a gene. This CDR3 is 14 amino acids long. The CDR3 region is CASSQDSAGGGYTF. CDR3 nucleotides: TGCGCCAGCAGCCAAGATTCAGCAGGGGGAGGCTACACCTTC.

The chain has TRBV6-1 and TRBJ1-5; a weak D match, TRBD1 (5 bases). V lost 1 base and J 3 bases, leaving 13 bases between the germline ends. This CDR3 contains 16 residues. Germline CDR1 is MNHNS and CDR2 is SASEGT. In DNA form, the CDR3 reads TGTGCCAGCAGTGAAGGGAGGGGCGGCACCAATCAGCCCCAGCATTTT. Its translation: CASSEGRGGTNQPQHF.